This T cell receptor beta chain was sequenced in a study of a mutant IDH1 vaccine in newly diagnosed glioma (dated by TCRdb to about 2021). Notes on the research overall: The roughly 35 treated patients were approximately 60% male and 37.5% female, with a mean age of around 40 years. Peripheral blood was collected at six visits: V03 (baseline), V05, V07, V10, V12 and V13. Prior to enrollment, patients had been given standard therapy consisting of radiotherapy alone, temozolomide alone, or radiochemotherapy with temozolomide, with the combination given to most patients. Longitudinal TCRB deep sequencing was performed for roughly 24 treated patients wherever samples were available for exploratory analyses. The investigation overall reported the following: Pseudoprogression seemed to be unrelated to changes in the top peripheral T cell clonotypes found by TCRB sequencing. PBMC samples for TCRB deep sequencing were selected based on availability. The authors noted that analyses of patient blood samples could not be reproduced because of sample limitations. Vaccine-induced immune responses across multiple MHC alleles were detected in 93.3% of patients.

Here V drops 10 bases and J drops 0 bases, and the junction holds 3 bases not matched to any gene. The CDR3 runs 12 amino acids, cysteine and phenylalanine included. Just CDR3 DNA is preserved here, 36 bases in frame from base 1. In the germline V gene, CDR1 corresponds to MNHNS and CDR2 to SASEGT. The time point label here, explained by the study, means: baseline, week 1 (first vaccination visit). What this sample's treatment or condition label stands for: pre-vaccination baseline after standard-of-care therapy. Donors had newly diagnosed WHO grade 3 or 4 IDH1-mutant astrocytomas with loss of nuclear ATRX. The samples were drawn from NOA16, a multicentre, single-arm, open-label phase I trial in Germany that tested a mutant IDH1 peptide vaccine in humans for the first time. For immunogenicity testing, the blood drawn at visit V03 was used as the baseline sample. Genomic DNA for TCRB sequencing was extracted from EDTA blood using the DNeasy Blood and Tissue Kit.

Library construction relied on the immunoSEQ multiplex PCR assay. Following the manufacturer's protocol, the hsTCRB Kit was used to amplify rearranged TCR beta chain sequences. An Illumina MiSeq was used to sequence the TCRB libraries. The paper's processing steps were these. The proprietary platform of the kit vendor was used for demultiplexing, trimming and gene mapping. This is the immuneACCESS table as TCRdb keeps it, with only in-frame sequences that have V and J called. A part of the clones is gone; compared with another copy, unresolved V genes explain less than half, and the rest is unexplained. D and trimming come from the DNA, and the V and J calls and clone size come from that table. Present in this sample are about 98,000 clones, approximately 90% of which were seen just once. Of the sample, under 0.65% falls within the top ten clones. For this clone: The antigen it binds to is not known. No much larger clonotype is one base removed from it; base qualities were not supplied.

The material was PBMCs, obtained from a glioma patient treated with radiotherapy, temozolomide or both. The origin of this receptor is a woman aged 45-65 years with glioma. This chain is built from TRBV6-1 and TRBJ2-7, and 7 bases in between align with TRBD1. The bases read TGTGCCACGGGACAGCTCTCCTACGAGCAGTACTTC. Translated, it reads CATGQLSYEQYF.